Below are 12 T cell receptor beta chains sequenced from a single sample in a study of blood T cell repertoires in COVID-19. Here immunoSEQ multiplex PCR was the method, and the copy in TCRdb shows in-frame clones only, minus some. The table records about 200,000 clones, around four fifths of them present only once. Specimen: peripheral blood. Every receptor here comes from a man between 60 and 75 years old with COVID-19, enrolled during active disease.

This clone was seen just once. The chain links TRBV3-1 (or the pseudogene TRBV3-2) to TRBJ1-1; D remains unclear. Trimming took off 0 bases at V and 6 bases at J, with 20 bases between the two ends. The CDR3 sequence is 17 residues long. From germline, CDR1 is LGHDT and CDR2 YNNKEL (reference sequence). This CDR3 is CASSQDSWPPGGAEAFF. The DNA for the CDR3 is TGTGCCAGCAGCCAAGATAGTTGGCCGCCAGGCGGGGCTGAAGCTTTCTTT.

CDR3 sequence reads: CASSELRTSANEQFF. In DNA form, the CDR3 reads TGTGCCAGCAGTGAACTCCGGACTAGTGCCAATGAGCAGTTCTTC. The rearrangement links TRBV6-1 to TRBJ2-1; 7 bases fit TRBD2. The CDR3 contains 15 residues. From germline, CDR1 is MNHNS and CDR2 SASEGT. Trimming at V came to 2 bases and at J to 6 bases, leaving 7 bases not matched to a gene.

This rearrangement joins TRBV24-1 to TRBJ2-3; D may be TRBD2 (6 bases). The CDR3 extends over 15 amino acids. From germline, CDR1 is KGHDR and CDR2 SFDVKD. Trimming pared 1 base from V and 5 bases from J, leaving 12 bases between. CDR3 nucleotide sequence: TGTGCCACCAGTGATTTTGGCGGGACGAAAGATACGCAGTATTTT. This sequence encodes CATSDFGGTKDTQYF.

The chain is built from TRBV20-1 and TRBJ1-5; the D is unclear. V was pared by 6 bases and J by 7 bases, with 10 bases between. The CDR3 totals 11 residues. The germline V gene has CDR1 DFQATT and CDR2 SNEGSKA (reference sequence). CDR3: CSAAGEQPQHF. CDR3 DNA sequence: TGCAGTGCGGCAGGTGAACAGCCCCAGCATTTT.

This clone was counted once. The chain recombines TRBV7-8 with TRBJ2-2; perhaps TRBD1 as D (7 bases). The V gene's germline CDR1 is SGHVS and CDR2 FQNEAQ. V dropped 5 bases and J dropped 4 bases, with 14 bases sitting between them. The CDR3 is made up of 15 amino acids. DNA for the CDR3: TGTGCCAGCAGCCGCCGCAGGGGGGTCACCGGGGAGCTGTTTTTT. It yields the protein CASSRRRGVTGELFF.

V and J are TRBV2 and TRBJ1-1, with 9 bases aligning to TRBD1. This CDR3 contains 15 residues. V gave up 5 bases and J gave up 1 base; unmatched junction bases: 5. Germline V CDR1 and CDR2: SNHLY, FYNNEI. The CDR3: CASSLQGAGNTEAFF. CDR3 bases: TGTGCCAGCAGTCTACAGGGGGCTGGGAACACTGAAGCTTTCTTT.

The rearrangement links TRBV5-1 to TRBJ2-7; D ambiguous. The germline V gene has CDR1 SGHRS and CDR2 YFSETQ. The CDR3 totals 12 residues. Trimming cost V 4 bases and J 4 bases, with 9 bases left between them. CDR3 nucleotide sequence: TGCGCCAGCAGCCCGGGTAGGTACGAGCAGTACTTC. This codes for CASSPGRYEQYF.

V is TRBV11-3 and J is TRBJ2-3; D possibly corresponds to TRBD2 (5 bases). The CDR3 contains 14 residues. Per the germline V gene, CDR1 is SGHNT and CDR2 is YENEEA. V lost 5 bases and J lost 3, with 12 bases in between. In DNA form, the CDR3 reads TGTGCCAGCAGCCACGGGGTAGCTACAGATACGCAGTATTTT. Its translation is CASSHGVATDTQYF.

This clone is a singleton in its sample. V and J are TRBV30 and TRBJ1-5, with 8 bases fitting TRBD1. CDR1 and CDR2 (germline): GTSNPN, SVGIG (reference sequence). There are 15 residues in the CDR3. V lost 5 bases and J lost 4; bases outside the gene matches: 10. The CDR3 bases are TGTGCCTGGGGAACGAGACAGGGGACTAATCAGCCCCAGCATTTT. This codes for CAWGTRQGTNQPQHF.

This CDR3 is CASSLEAGRPFF. The CDR3 nucleotides are TGCGCCAGCAGCTTGGAGGCAGGGCGGCCTTTCTTT. V and J are TRBV5-1 and TRBJ1-1, with D perhaps TRBD1 (5 bases). Germline V lookup: CDR1 SGHRS, CDR2 YFSETQ. V lost 0 bases and J lost 12, with 12 bases in between. The CDR3 runs 12 residues.

The J gene is TRBJ1-2, the V gene TRBV10-3, with TRBD1 identical over 10 bases. Germline values: CDR1 ENHRY, CDR2 SYGVKD. J lost 5 bases, V lost 6 bases, and 3 bases had no gene match. The CDR3 is 13 residues long. The CDR3 region has the DNA TGTGCCATCAGGGGGGACAGGGGTTATGGCTACACCTTC. Its protein product is CAIRGDRGYGYTF.

The gene calls are TRBV24-1 and TRBJ1-6; TRBD1 is a possible D gene (5 bases). CDR3 length: 12 amino acids. Germline V gene data show CDR1 as KGHDR and CDR2 as SFDVKD. Trimming left V 9 bases short and J 7 bases short, with 9 bases between. The CDR3 DNA reads as TGTGCCACCTCGGAGGGGAATTCACCCCTCCACTTT. Amino acids: CATSEGNSPLHF.